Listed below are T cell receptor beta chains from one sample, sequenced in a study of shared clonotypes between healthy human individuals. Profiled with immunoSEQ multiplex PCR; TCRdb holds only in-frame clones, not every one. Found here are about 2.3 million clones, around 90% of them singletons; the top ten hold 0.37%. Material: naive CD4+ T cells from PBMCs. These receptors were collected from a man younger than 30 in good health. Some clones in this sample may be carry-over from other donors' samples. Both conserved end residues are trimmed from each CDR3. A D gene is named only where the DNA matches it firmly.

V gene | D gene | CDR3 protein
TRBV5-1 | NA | ASSSGGSGSYEQY
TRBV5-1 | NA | ASSLAGAGANYGYT
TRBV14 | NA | ASSQGGSGTYEQY
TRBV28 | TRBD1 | ASRRGLDFGYT
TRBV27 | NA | ASSARGTETQY
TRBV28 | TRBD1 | ASSSTGEGEGYEQY
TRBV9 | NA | ASSSGLAKNIQY
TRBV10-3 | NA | AIGYYGPGELF
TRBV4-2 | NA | ASSPGGSGYGYT
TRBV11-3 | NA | ASSPGGTDTYEQY
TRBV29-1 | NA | SVRHRGRSEKLF
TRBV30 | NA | AWRTSRRANVLT
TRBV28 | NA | ASSSPPTNEKLF
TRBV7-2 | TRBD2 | ASSLSGSFNEQF
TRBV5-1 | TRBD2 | ASSWAGEAYNEQF
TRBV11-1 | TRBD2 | ASSSLRDYSYNEQF
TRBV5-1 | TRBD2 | ASSLVPSGSSTYEQY
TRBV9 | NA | ASSTTLPLPLLTGELF
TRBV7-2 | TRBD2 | ASSPVGGRIEQF
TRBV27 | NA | ASSSSSPGNEQF
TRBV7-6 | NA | ASSLRAGPTEAF
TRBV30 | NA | AWSVPVGQPQH
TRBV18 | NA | ASSSDSGNQPQH
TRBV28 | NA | ASSLQGGNSPLH
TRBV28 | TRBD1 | ASSTGQAQY
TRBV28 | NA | ASSFGTGYQETQY
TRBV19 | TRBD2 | ASSISGIGTDTQY